Listed below are T cell receptor beta chains from one sample, sequenced in a study of T cell responses to AZD1222 COVID-19 vaccine. Here immunoSEQ multiplex PCR was the method, and the copy in TCRdb shows in-frame clones only, minus some. This sample has around 120,000 clones, with over 75% found just once. Material: peripheral blood, obtained on day 0 of AZD1222 vaccination. The receptor source for this set is an adult in good health. Both conserved end residues are part of each CDR3. D genes are given only for firm matches. Where a row states a size, it is once, few, many or the class of an expanded clone; other rows omit it.

clone size: .
J gene: TRBJ2-5
D gene: .
V gene: TRBV7-2
CDR3 DNA: TGTGCCAGCAGCTTAGGACTAGGTCTTGAGACCCAGTACTTC
CDR3 protein: CASSLGLGLETQYF

clone size: .
J gene: TRBJ2-7
D gene: TRBD1
V gene: TRBV6-5
CDR3 DNA: TGTGCCAGCGCTGGGACAGGGAGTTTGGAGCAGTACTTC
CDR3 protein: CASAGTGSLEQYF

clone size: once
J gene: TRBJ2-7
D gene: .
V gene: TRBV4-3
CDR3 DNA: TGCGCCAGCAGCCAAGGGGGTGGACCCTCCTACGAGCAGTACTTC
CDR3 protein: CASSQGGGPSYEQYF

clone size: .
J gene: TRBJ1-1
D gene: .
V gene: TRBV12-3/TRBV12-4
CDR3 DNA: TGTGCCAGCAGCTCGAATCGGGCCACTGAAGCTTTCTTT
CDR3 protein: CASSSNRATEAFF

clone size: .
J gene: TRBJ1-6
D gene: TRBD1
V gene: TRBV25-1
CDR3 DNA: TGTGCCAGCAGGAGGGGGGAGACAGGGGATAGTTCACCCCTCCACTTT
CDR3 protein: CASRRGETGDSSPLHF

clone size: once
J gene: TRBJ1-1
D gene: .
V gene: TRBV20-1
CDR3 DNA: TGCAGTGCTAGTGGTCTTATGGCCACTGAAGCTTTCTTT
CDR3 protein: CSASGLMATEAFF

clone size: .
J gene: TRBJ1-1
D gene: .
V gene: TRBV6-7
CDR3 DNA: TGTGCCAGCAGTTACAGGTGGGGTTCTGAAGCTTTCTTT
CDR3 protein: CASSYRWGSEAFF

clone size: .
J gene: TRBJ2-5
D gene: .
V gene: TRBV6-1
CDR3 DNA: TGTGCCAGCAGTGAAGCCGGGCCTTCTGGGGCCGAGACCCAGTACTTC
CDR3 protein: CASSEAGPSGAETQYF

clone size: .
J gene: TRBJ1-4
D gene: .
V gene: TRBV4-1
CDR3 DNA: TGCGCCAACATAAAGAGGCCGCAGGATGAAAAACTGTTTTTT
CDR3 protein: CANIKRPQDEKLFF

clone size: .
J gene: TRBJ1-1
D gene: TRBD1
V gene: TRBV6-5
CDR3 DNA: TGTGCCAGCAGTTACTCGGCAGGGGGCACTGAAGCTTTCTTT
CDR3 protein: CASSYSAGGTEAFF

clone size: .
J gene: TRBJ2-3
D gene: TRBD1
V gene: TRBV11-2
CDR3 DNA: TGTGCCAGCAGCCCGAACCGGGACAGGGGTAACACAGATACGCAGTATTTT
CDR3 protein: CASSPNRDRGNTDTQYF

clone size: .
J gene: TRBJ2-7
D gene: .
V gene: TRBV30
CDR3 DNA: TGTGCCTGGATGCGTCAGGGTGGTTCCGAGCAGTACTTC
CDR3 protein: CAWMRQGGSEQYF

clone size: .
J gene: TRBJ2-7
D gene: TRBD1
V gene: TRBV6-5
CDR3 DNA: TGTGCCAGCAGTCAGGGACAGCGTTACGAGCAGTACTTC
CDR3 protein: CASSQGQRYEQYF

clone size: .
J gene: TRBJ1-1
D gene: .
V gene: TRBV10-2
CDR3 DNA: TGCGCCAGCAGTTTACAGGCCTCTAACACTGAAGCTTTCTTT
CDR3 protein: CASSLQASNTEAFF

clone size: .
J gene: TRBJ2-7
D gene: .
V gene: TRBV20-1
CDR3 DNA: TGCAGTGCTAGCCGTGGGTACGAGCAGTACTTC
CDR3 protein: CSASRGYEQYF

clone size: .
J gene: TRBJ1-1
D gene: .
V gene: TRBV3-1/TRBV3-2
CDR3 DNA: TGTGCCAGCAGCCAAACTGGTACCGGGTCGCGGGTGTCTCGAGCTTTCTTT
CDR3 protein: CASSQTGTGSRVSRAFF

clone size: .
J gene: TRBJ1-1
D gene: .
V gene: TRBV3-1/TRBV3-2
CDR3 DNA: TGTGCCAGCAGCTCGTCAATAGGGAACACTGAAGCTTTCTTT
CDR3 protein: CASSSSIGNTEAFF

clone size: .
J gene: TRBJ1-4
D gene: .
V gene: TRBV19
CDR3 DNA: TGTGCCAGTGGAGACGGCAATAATGAAAAACTGTTTTTT
CDR3 protein: CASGDGNNEKLFF

clone size: .
J gene: TRBJ1-6
D gene: .
V gene: TRBV4-1
CDR3 DNA: TGCGCCAGCAGCCAAGAACCCAGGGGCGGATCAGGATCACCCCTCCACTTT
CDR3 protein: CASSQEPRGGSGSPLHF

clone size: once
J gene: TRBJ2-2
D gene: .
V gene: TRBV5-5
CDR3 DNA: TGTGCCAGCAGCTTAAAACCGATAACCTCCGGGACATCAACCGGGGAGCTGTTTTTT
CDR3 protein: CASSLKPITSGTSTGELFF

clone size: .
J gene: TRBJ1-1
D gene: .
V gene: TRBV4-2
CDR3 DNA: TGTGCCAGCAGCCAAGCGCCGGCCGGGAGCACTGAAGCTTTCTTT
CDR3 protein: CASSQAPAGSTEAFF

clone size: .
J gene: TRBJ1-5
D gene: .
V gene: TRBV7-8
CDR3 DNA: TGTGCCAGCAGCTTACCGCGCCGGCAAGCAAGCAATCAGCCCCAGCATTTT
CDR3 protein: CASSLPRRQASNQPQHF

clone size: once
J gene: TRBJ2-7
D gene: TRBD1
V gene: TRBV19
CDR3 DNA: TGTGCCAGTAGTACTTCCGGGACAGGCTACGAGCAGTACTTC
CDR3 protein: CASSTSGTGYEQYF

clone size: .
J gene: TRBJ1-2
D gene: .
V gene: TRBV7-2
CDR3 DNA: TGTGCCGCCGAGGGGAACCAACAGGGATCTAACTATGGCTACACCTTC
CDR3 protein: CAAEGNQQGSNYGYTF

clone size: .
J gene: TRBJ1-1
D gene: .
V gene: TRBV6-1
CDR3 DNA: TGTGCCAGCAGTGAATTGGGGGAAGCTTTCTTT
CDR3 protein: CASSELGEAFF

clone size: .
J gene: TRBJ1-2
D gene: .
V gene: TRBV7-2
CDR3 DNA: TGTGCCAGCAGCTTAGGGCGGGTCGCTGGTGCTGGCTACACCTTC
CDR3 protein: CASSLGRVAGAGYTF

clone size: .
J gene: TRBJ1-3
D gene: .
V gene: TRBV6-5
CDR3 DNA: TGTGCCAGCAAAACCAAATCCGGAAACACCATATATTTT
CDR3 protein: CASKTKSGNTIYF

clone size: .
J gene: TRBJ2-2
D gene: .
V gene: TRBV5-1
CDR3 DNA: TGCGCCAGCAGCTTACGAGGGACACCGAACACCGGGGAGCTGTTTTTT
CDR3 protein: CASSLRGTPNTGELFF

clone size: .
J gene: TRBJ2-7
D gene: TRBD2
V gene: TRBV27
CDR3 DNA: TGTGCCAGCAGCTCCACTAGCGGGCTTTTGTACGAGCAGTACTTC
CDR3 protein: CASSSTSGLLYEQYF

clone size: .
J gene: TRBJ2-5
D gene: .
V gene: TRBV6-5
CDR3 DNA: TGTGCCAGCAGTTACCCCGACATCGTCGGGACCCAGTACTTC
CDR3 protein: CASSYPDIVGTQYF

clone size: .
J gene: TRBJ1-2
D gene: .
V gene: TRBV29-1
CDR3 DNA: TGCAGCGTTGTACAGAACGATGGCTACACCTTC
CDR3 protein: CSVVQNDGYTF

clone size: .
J gene: TRBJ2-7
D gene: TRBD2
V gene: TRBV12-5
CDR3 DNA: TGTGCTAGTGGAGCCAGCGGGGGGCCTTACTACGAGCAGTACTTC
CDR3 protein: CASGASGGPYYEQYF

clone size: .
J gene: TRBJ2-6
D gene: TRBD1
V gene: TRBV3-1/TRBV3-2
CDR3 DNA: TGTGCCAGCAGCCAAGACAGGGGGCTCTCTGGGGCCAACGTCCTGACTTTC
CDR3 protein: CASSQDRGLSGANVLTF

clone size: .
J gene: TRBJ2-3
D gene: TRBD2
V gene: TRBV10-3
CDR3 DNA: TGTGCCATCAGTGTGTATAGCGGGGGACCCACAGATACGCAGTATTTT
CDR3 protein: CAISVYSGGPTDTQYF

clone size: .
J gene: TRBJ2-7
D gene: TRBD1
V gene: TRBV27
CDR3 DNA: TGTGCCAGCACTCACCAAGGGGGCAGTTACTACGAGCAGTACTTC
CDR3 protein: CASTHQGGSYYEQYF

clone size: .
J gene: TRBJ1-1
D gene: .
V gene: TRBV5-5
CDR3 DNA: TGTGCCAGCAGCGGGGCGCGCACTGAAGCTTTCTTT
CDR3 protein: CASSGARTEAFF

clone size: .
J gene: TRBJ2-1
D gene: TRBD1
V gene: TRBV10-3
CDR3 DNA: TGTGCCAACAGGGGGGAAAGCTCCTACAATGAGCAGTTCTTC
CDR3 protein: CANRGESSYNEQFF

clone size: .
J gene: TRBJ2-3
D gene: .
V gene: TRBV4-1
CDR3 DNA: TGCGCCAGCAGCCAGCTGGCGGGGGACATGGATACGCAGTATTTT
CDR3 protein: CASSQLAGDMDTQYF

clone size: .
J gene: TRBJ1-1
D gene: .
V gene: TRBV19
CDR3 DNA: TGTGCCAGTAGAGGGGGGGCTCGGGTTGGAACTGAAGCTTTCTTT
CDR3 protein: CASRGGARVGTEAFF

clone size: .
J gene: TRBJ1-1
D gene: .
V gene: TRBV10-2
CDR3 DNA: TGCGCCAGCATGGTTGTCGGTGAAGCTTTCTTT
CDR3 protein: CASMVVGEAFF

clone size: .
J gene: TRBJ1-1
D gene: .
V gene: TRBV12-3/TRBV12-4
CDR3 DNA: TGTGCCAGCAGTTTGGGAAGAGCTGAAGCTTTCTTT
CDR3 protein: CASSLGRAEAFF

clone size: .
J gene: TRBJ2-1
D gene: .
V gene: TRBV3-1/TRBV3-2
CDR3 DNA: TGTGCCAGCGTTTCAGGGTTGCACCAGGGTTACAATGAGCAGTTCTTC
CDR3 protein: CASVSGLHQGYNEQFF

clone size: .
J gene: TRBJ1-6
D gene: .
V gene: TRBV10-3
CDR3 DNA: TGTGCCATCAGCCAGGACTGGGGTTCACCCCTCCACTTT
CDR3 protein: CAISQDWGSPLHF

clone size: .
J gene: TRBJ2-7
D gene: TRBD1
V gene: TRBV2
CDR3 DNA: TGTGCCAGCAGGGACAGGCTGACCTACGAGCAGTACTTC
CDR3 protein: CASRDRLTYEQYF

clone size: .
J gene: TRBJ1-1
D gene: .
V gene: TRBV9
CDR3 DNA: TGTGCCAGCAGCCCCCATAGGGGTGGGGGCCCGAACACTGAAGCTTTCTTT
CDR3 protein: CASSPHRGGGPNTEAFF

clone size: once
J gene: TRBJ1-5
D gene: TRBD1
V gene: TRBV6-6
CDR3 DNA: TGTGCCAGCAGGGGGACAGGGGTCCAGCCCCAGCATTTT
CDR3 protein: CASRGTGVQPQHF

clone size: .
J gene: TRBJ1-2
D gene: .
V gene: TRBV2
CDR3 DNA: TGTGCCAGGCCCCTCAAGGGGACTAACTATGGCTACACCTTC
CDR3 protein: CARPLKGTNYGYTF

clone size: few
J gene: TRBJ1-5
D gene: TRBD1
V gene: TRBV5-1
CDR3 DNA: TGCGCCAGCAGCTTGGGGGACAGGGTGGGAAATCAGCCCCAGCATTTT
CDR3 protein: CASSLGDRVGNQPQHF

clone size: .
J gene: TRBJ1-2
D gene: TRBD1
V gene: TRBV10-2
CDR3 DNA: TGCGCCAGCAGTCGGGACAGATCCTCACCCACCTTC
CDR3 protein: CASSRDRSSPTF

clone size: .
J gene: TRBJ1-3
D gene: .
V gene: TRBV19
CDR3 DNA: TGTGCCAGTAGACAGGGATCTGGAAACACCATATATTTT
CDR3 protein: CASRQGSGNTIYF

clone size: .
J gene: TRBJ2-6
D gene: .
V gene: TRBV7-6
CDR3 DNA: TGTGCCAGCAGCCCTCGGGGGGCCTCTGGGGCCAACGTCCTGACTTTC
CDR3 protein: CASSPRGASGANVLTF

clone size: .
J gene: TRBJ2-3
D gene: TRBD2
V gene: TRBV6-4
CDR3 DNA: TGTGCCAGCAGCCCCACTAGCGGGGTGAGCACAGATACGCAGTATTTT
CDR3 protein: CASSPTSGVSTDTQYF